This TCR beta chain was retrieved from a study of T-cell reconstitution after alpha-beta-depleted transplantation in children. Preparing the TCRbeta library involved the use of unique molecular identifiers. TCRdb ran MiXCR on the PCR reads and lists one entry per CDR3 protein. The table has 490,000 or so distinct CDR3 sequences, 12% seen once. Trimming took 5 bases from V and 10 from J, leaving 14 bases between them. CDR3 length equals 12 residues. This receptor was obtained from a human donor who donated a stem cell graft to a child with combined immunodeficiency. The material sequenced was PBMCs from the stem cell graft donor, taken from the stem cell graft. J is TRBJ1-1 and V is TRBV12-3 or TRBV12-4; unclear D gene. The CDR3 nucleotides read TGTGCCAGCAGTCAGCTTTGGGGAGGAGCTTTCTTT. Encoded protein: CASSQLWGGAFF.